Each of the 8 T cell receptor beta chains below was sequenced from the same sample in a study of Ad26.COV2.S vaccination and SARS-CoV-2 variants. Treatment denoted: around 19 received Ad26.COV2.S at low or high dose, single or two shots; about 5 received placebo; per-sample allocation not given. Sample collection was performed on day 63 after the first vaccine or placebo injection. Repertoires were generated with immunoSEQ multiplex PCR, while TCRdb's copy carries only in-frame clones and drops some. This table has 350,000 to 400,000 clones, roughly 90% appearing once. Sequenced here: peripheral blood, sampled in a trial of Ad26.COV2.S vaccine versus placebo. These receptors all come from a person aged 18 to 65 who received the Ad26.COV2.S COVID-19 vaccine or a placebo.

The J gene is TRBJ1-1, the V gene TRBV5-4; D gene unclear. CDR1 and CDR2 from the germline V gene are SGHNT and YYREEE (reference sequence). Trimming took 5 bases from V and 1 from J, leaving 12 bases between them. CDR3 length equals 14 residues. The CDR3 DNA reads TGTGCCAGCAGGGAAGGACTGAAGAACACTGAAGCTTTCTTT. The encoded protein is CASREGLKNTEAFF. The full variable domain, its missing parts supplied by reference TRBV5-4 and TRBJ1-1, is ETGVTQSPTHLIKTRGQQVTLRCSSQSGHNTVSWYQQALGQGPQFIFQYYREEENGRGNFPPRFSGLQFPNYSSELNVNALELDDSALYLCASREGLKNTEAFFGQGTRLTVV.

The chain joins TRBV7-9 to TRBJ2-5, with a tentative D call TRBD2 (5 bases). The CDR3 contains 14 residues. V lost 3 bases, J lost 5 bases, and 13 bases lay in between. Looked up from germline, CDR1 is SEHNR and CDR2 is FQNEAQ (reference sequence). CDR3 coding DNA: TGTGCCAGCAGCTTGATCGTGGGCGGGGAGACCCAGTACTTC. Protein product: CASSLIVGGETQYF.

The V call is TRBV19, the J call TRBJ2-2; D unresolved. The CDR3 extends over 13 amino acids. V was clipped by 1 base and J by 6 bases, with 6 bases between them. Germline lookup yields CDR1 LNHDA and CDR2 SQIVND (reference sequence). In DNA, the CDR3 is TGTGCCAGTAGTATAGGTGTATCCGGGGAGCTGTTTTTT. It is translated as CASSIGVSGELFF.

J is TRBJ2-2 and V is TRBV11-2; D might be TRBD1 (5 bases). The CDR3 is 14 residues long. Trimming left V 8 bases short and J 0 bases short, with 10 bases between. Germline V gene data show CDR1 as SGHAT and CDR2 as FQNNGV. The CDR3 nucleotides read TGTGCCAGCCAAGGGGTTGCGAACACCGGGGAGCTGTTTTTT. Translated, it gives CASQGVANTGELFF.

The V call is TRBV18, the J call TRBJ2-7; TRBD2 matches at 11 bases. CDR1 is KGHSH, CDR2 LQKENI, per germline. The CDR3 is 14 amino acids. V gave up 6 bases and J gave up 5 bases; unmatched junction bases: 6. The CDR3 DNA follows: TGTGCCAGCTCGAGGGTAGCGGGAGGGGACGAGCAGTACTTC. It translates to CASSRVAGGDEQYF.

The V and J genes are TRBV5-6 and TRBJ2-7; 11 bases are shared with TRBD2. The CDR3 consists of 16 residues. V lost 3 bases, J lost 1 base, and 6 bases stayed unmatched. Germline CDR1 SGHDT, CDR2 YYEEEE. CDR3 nucleotide sequence: TGTGCCAGCAGCTATACCGGGACTAGCGGTTCCTACGAGCAGTACTTC. It codes for CASSYTGTSGSYEQYF.

This rearrangement joins TRBV12-3 or TRBV12-4 to TRBJ2-1, with unresolved D. Deletions cut 5 bases from V and 2 bases from J, with 4 bases between. This CDR3 is built from 12 residues. The CDR3 DNA reads as TGTGCCAGCAGTAGGGCCTACAATGAGCAGTTCTTC. Its protein product is CASSRAYNEQFF.

The V call is TRBV9, the J call TRBJ1-5; no definite D call. Germline loops: CDR1 SGDLS, CDR2 YYNGEE. Trimming cost V 0 bases and J 5 bases, with 9 bases left between them. CDR3 size: 14 residues. In DNA, the CDR3 is TGTGCCAGCAGCGTAGGTCCGGCGGATCAGCCCCAGCATTTT. Encoded protein: CASSVGPADQPQHF. Looking up the rest from reference TRBV9 and TRBJ1-5 gives the full variable domain: DSGVTQTPKHLITATGQRVTLRCSPRSGDLSVYWYQQSLDQGLQFLIQYYNGEERAKGNILERFSAQQFPDLHSELNLSSLELGDSALYFCASSVGPADQPQHFGDGTRLSIL.